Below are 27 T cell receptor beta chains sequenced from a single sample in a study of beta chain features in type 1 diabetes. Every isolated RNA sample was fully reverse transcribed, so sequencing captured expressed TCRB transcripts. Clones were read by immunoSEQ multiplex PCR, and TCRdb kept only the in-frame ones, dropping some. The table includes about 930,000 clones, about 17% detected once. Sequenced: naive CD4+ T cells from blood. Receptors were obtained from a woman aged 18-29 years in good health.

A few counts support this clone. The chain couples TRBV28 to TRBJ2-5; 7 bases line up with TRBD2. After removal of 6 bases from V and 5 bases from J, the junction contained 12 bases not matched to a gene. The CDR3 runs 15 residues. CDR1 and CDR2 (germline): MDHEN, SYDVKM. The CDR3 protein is CASSPGGSQYETQYF. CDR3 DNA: TGTGCCAGCAGCCCGGGGGGAAGTCAATATGAGACCCAGTACTTC.

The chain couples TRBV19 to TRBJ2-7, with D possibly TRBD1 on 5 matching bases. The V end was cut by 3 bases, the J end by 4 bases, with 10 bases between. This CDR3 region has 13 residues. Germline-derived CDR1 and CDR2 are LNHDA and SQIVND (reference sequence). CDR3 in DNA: TGTGCCAGTAGTATTGGCAGGGAATACGAGCAGTACTTC. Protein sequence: CASSIGREYEQYF.

DNA for the CDR3: TGTGCCAGCAGTTACTCTTCTAGCGGAACCTACGAGCAGTACTTC. It yields the protein CASSYSSSGTYEQYF. The genes are TRBV6-5 and TRBJ2-7; 7 positions agree with TRBD2. The ends lost 0 bases at V and 2 bases at J; junction bases unmatched: 4. Germline values: CDR1 MNHEY, CDR2 SVGAGI. CDR3 size: 15 residues.

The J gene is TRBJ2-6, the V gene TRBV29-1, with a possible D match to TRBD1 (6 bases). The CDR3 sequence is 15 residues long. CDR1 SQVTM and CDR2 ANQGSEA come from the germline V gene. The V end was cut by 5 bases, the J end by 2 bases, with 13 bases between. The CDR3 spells CSVHQGGTGANVLTF. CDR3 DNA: TGCAGCGTTCACCAAGGGGGAACTGGGGCCAACGTCCTGACTTTC.

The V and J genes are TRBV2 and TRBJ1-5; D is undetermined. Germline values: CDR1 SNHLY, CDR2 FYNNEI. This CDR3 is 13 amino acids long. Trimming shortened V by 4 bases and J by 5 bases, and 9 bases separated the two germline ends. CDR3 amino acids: CASSGERDQPQHF. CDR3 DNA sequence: TGTGCCAGCAGTGGAGAGAGGGATCAGCCCCAGCATTTT.

The CDR3: CASSQQYRGRSDEQFF. DNA of the CDR3: TGTGCCAGCAGCCAGCAGTACAGGGGGCGGAGTGATGAGCAGTTCTTC. The chain recombines TRBV4-2 with TRBJ2-1, with 9 bases that match TRBD1. CDR1 and CDR2 (germline): LGHNA, YNFKEQ. The V segment lost 3 bases and the J segment 8 bases; nucleotides outside the gene matches: 11. The CDR3 is made up of 16 amino acids.

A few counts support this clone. The CDR3 region has the DNA TGTGCCAGCAGTTGGGACATCAATCAGCCCCAGCATTTT. It specifies CASSWDINQPQHF. This chain links TRBV6-5 with TRBJ1-5; D may be TRBD1 (6 bases). CDR3 size: 13 residues. The V gene's germline CDR1 is MNHEY and CDR2 SVGAGI. V shed 4 bases and J shed 3 bases, with 7 bases lying between them.

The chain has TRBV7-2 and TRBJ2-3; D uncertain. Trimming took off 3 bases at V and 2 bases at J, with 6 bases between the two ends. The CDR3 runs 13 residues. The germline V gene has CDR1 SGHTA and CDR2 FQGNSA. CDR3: CASSFGFTDTQYF. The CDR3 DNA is TGTGCCAGCAGCTTCGGATTCACAGATACGCAGTATTTT.

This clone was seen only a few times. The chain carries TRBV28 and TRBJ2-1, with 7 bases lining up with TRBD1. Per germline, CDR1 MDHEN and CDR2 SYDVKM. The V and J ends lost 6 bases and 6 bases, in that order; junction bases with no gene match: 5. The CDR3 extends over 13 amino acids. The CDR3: CASREGQINEQFF. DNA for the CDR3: TGTGCCAGCAGAGAGGGACAGATCAATGAGCAGTTCTTC.

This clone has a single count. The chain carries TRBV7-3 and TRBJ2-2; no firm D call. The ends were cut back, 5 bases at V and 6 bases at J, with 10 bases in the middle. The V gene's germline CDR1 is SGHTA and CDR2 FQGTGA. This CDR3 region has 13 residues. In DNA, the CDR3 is TGTGCCAGCAGCCCGAACCCGGCCGGGGAGCTGTTTTTT. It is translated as CASSPNPAGELFF.

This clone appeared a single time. CDR3: CASSQDSTGNQPQHF. DNA of the CDR3: TGTGCCAGCTCACAAGACTCGACGGGCAATCAGCCCCAGCATTTT. V and J are TRBV18 and TRBJ1-5, with D unclear. The CDR3 has 15 amino acids. Germline assignment: CDR1 KGHSH and CDR2 LQKENI. The ends were cut back, 4 bases at V and 2 bases at J, with 12 bases in the middle.

CDR3 loop: CASSLVTGLAGEEQYF. CDR3 nucleotide sequence: TGTGCCAGCAGCTTAGTTACGGGACTAGCGGGAGAAGAGCAGTACTTC. This sequence joins TRBV11-2 and TRBJ2-7; 14 positions agree with TRBD2. Germline-derived CDR1 and CDR2 are SGHAT and FQNNGV. Trimming removed 1 base from V and 7 bases from J; junction bases left unmatched: 6. The CDR3 runs to 16 residues.

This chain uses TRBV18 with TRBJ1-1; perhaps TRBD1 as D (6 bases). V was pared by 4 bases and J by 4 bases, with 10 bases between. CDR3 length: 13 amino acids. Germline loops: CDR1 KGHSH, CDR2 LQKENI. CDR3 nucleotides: TGTGCCAGCTCACGGGACACCTCCACTGAAGCTTTCTTT. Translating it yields CASSRDTSTEAFF.

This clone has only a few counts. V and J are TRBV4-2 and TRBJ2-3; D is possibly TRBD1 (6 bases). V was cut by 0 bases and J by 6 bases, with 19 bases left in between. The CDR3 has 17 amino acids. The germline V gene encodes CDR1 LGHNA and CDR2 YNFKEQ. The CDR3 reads CASSQEWSGRGMDTQYF. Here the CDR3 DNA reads TGTGCCAGCAGCCAAGAATGGTCGGGAAGGGGGATGGATACGCAGTATTTT.

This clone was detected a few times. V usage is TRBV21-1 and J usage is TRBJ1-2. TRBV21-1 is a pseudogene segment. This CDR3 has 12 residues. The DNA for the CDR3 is TGTGCCAGCAGCAAGGGAGACTATGGCTACACCTTC. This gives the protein CASSKGDYGYTF.

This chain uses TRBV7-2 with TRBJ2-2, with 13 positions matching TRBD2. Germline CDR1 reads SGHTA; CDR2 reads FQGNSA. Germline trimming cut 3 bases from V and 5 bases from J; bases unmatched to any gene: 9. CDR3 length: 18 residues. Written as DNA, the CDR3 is TGTGCCAGCAGCTTTAGTGTACTAGCGGGAGGGGTTACCGGGGAGCTGTTTTTT. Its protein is CASSFSVLAGGVTGELFF.

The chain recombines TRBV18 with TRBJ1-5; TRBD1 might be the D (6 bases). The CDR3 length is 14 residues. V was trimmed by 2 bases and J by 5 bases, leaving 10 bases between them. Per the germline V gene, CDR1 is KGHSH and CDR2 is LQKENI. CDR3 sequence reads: CASSPGAGDQPQHF. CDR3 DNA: TGTGCCAGCTCACCAGGCGCAGGGGATCAGCCCCAGCATTTT.

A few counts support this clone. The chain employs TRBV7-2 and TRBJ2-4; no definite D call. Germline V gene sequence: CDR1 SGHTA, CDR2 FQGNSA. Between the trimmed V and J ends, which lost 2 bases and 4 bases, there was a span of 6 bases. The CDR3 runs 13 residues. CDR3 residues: CASSLTPKNIQYF. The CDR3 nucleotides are TGTGCCAGCAGCTTAACCCCAAAAAACATTCAGTACTTC.

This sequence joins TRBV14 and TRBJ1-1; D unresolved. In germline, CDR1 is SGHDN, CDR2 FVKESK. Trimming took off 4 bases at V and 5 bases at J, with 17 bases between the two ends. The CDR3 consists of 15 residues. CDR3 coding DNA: TGTGCCAGCAGCCCTCAACCAGTTTCGGTGACTGAAGCTTTCTTT. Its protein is CASSPQPVSVTEAFF.

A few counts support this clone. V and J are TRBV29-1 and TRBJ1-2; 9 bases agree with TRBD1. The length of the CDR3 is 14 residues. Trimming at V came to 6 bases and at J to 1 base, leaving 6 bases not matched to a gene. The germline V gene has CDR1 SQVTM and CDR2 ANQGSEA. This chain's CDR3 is CSVGQGLSNYGYTF. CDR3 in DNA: TGCAGCGTGGGACAGGGCTTAAGTAACTATGGCTACACCTTC.

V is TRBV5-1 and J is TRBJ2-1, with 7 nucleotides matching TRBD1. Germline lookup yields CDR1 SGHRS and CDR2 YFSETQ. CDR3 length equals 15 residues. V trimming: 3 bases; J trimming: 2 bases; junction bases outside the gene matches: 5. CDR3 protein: CASSSTGTAYNEQFF. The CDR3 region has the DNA TGCGCCAGCAGCTCGACAGGGACCGCCTACAATGAGCAGTTCTTC. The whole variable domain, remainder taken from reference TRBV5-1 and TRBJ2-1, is KAGVTQTPRYLIKTRGQQVTLSCSPISGHRSVSWYQQTPGQGLQFLFEYFSETQRNKGNFPGRFSGRQFSNSRSEMNVSTLELGDSALYLCASSSTGTAYNEQFFGPGTRLTVL.

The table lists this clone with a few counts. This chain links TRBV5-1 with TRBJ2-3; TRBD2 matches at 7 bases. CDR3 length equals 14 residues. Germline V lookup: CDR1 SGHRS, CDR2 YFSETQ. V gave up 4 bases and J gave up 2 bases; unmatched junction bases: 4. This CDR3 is CASSREANTDTQYF. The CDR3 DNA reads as TGCGCCAGCAGCCGGGAGGCTAACACAGATACGCAGTATTTT.

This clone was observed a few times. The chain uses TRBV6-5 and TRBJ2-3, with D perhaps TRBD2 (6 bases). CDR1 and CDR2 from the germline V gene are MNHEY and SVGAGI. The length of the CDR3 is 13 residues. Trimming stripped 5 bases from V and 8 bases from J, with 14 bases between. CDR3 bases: TGTGCCAGCAGTGGAGCTAGCGCACTTACGCAGTATTTT. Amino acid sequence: CASSGASALTQYF.

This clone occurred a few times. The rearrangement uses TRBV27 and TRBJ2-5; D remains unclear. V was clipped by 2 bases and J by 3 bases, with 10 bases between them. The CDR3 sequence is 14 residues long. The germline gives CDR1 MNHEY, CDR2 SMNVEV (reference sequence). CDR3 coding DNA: TGTGCCAGCAGTTTAAAGGACCTCAAAGAGACCCAGTACTTC. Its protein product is CASSLKDLKETQYF.

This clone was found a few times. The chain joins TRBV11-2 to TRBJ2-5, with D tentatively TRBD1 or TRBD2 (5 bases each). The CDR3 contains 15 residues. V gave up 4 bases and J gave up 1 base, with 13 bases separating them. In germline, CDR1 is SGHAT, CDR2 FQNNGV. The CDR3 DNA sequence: TGTGCCAGCAGCTCGGGACGGCAGGTCCAAGAGACCCAGTACTTC. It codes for CASSSGRQVQETQYF.

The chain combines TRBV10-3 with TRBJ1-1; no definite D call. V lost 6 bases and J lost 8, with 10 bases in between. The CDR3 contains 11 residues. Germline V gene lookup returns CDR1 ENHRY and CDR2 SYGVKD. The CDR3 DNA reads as TGTGCCATCAGCGCGGCCTACGAAGCTTTCTTT. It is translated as CAISAAYEAFF.

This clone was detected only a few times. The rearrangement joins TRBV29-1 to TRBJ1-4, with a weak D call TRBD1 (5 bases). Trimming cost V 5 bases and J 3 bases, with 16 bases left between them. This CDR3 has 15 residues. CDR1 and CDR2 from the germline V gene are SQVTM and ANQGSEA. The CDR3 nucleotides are TGCAGCGTTTTCGCCCCCGGGGCCTCTAATGAAAAACTGTTTTTT. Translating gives CSVFAPGASNEKLFF.